The clone carrying this TCR beta chain turned up a few times. The antigen remains unidentified. 13 Jbeta primers and 60 Vbeta primers were used for the PCR. Clones were sequenced by immunoSEQ multiplex PCR, and TCRdb holds only the in-frame ones, with some missing. The sample holds approximately 160,000 clones, roughly 85% seen once. Germline V gene data show CDR1 as SGHAT and CDR2 as FQNNGV. Trimming cost V 3 bases and J 0 bases; bases outside gene matches: 2. CDR3 length: 16 amino acids. All the people who gave samples were healthy bone marrow donors. These data are taken from a study of cytomegalovirus exposure and HLA in healthy donors. The study's findings and limits: Roughly even sequencing depth across donors was the assumption behind the presence/absence analyses. There were a few CMV-associated chains whose specificity for CMV antigens was confirmed in vitro.

V and J are TRBV11-2 and TRBJ1-3, with 10 bases identical to TRBD1. This TCR was recovered from a male donor in good health and CMV-seronegative. Sequenced sample: PBMCs. CDR3 residues: CASSFDRGLSGNTIYF. CDR3 DNA sequence: TGTGCCAGCAGCTTCGACAGGGGGCTCTCTGGAAACACCATATATTTT.